The clone carrying this T cell receptor (beta chain) was detected once. This sample is drawn from a study of blood T cell repertoires in COVID-19. Study-level background: Sample material is recorded as cDNA or gDNA derived from T cells, B-cell-depleted T cells, or PBMCs.

In the original workflow: Using reference gene primer amplification, nucleated cell counts were estimated. Libraries were prepared by immunoSEQ multiplex PCR; TCRdb keeps only in-frame clonotypes and omits some of them. D and trimming were read from the DNA, whereas the V and J calls and clone size are those reported in that table. The sample yields around 120,000 clones, around nine tenths seen once. Germline values: CDR1 SNHLY, CDR2 FYNNEI. This CDR3 is 15 amino acids long. The ends were cut back, 7 bases at V and 0 bases at J, with 10 bases in the middle. Sequenced sample: peripheral blood. This chain joins TRBV2 and TRBJ2-6; perhaps TRBD1 as D (5 bases). The receptor was isolated from a human donor with active COVID-19. The donor label of this sample is uncertain. In nucleotides, the CDR3 is TGTGCCAGCAACCTCGACAGCTCTGGGGCCAACGTCCTGACTTTC. Amino acids: CASNLDSSGANVLTF.